This passage covers 21 T cell receptor beta chains from one sample sequenced in a study of CD4+ T cells in melanoma. Method: immunoSEQ multiplex PCR; TCRdb's copy keeps in-frame clones and lacks some. The sample lists over 5,500 clones, roughly 50% occurring once. Sequencing input: cells from a culture (not recorded whether cultured in vitro). The source is a human donor with melanoma.

The V gene is TRBV5-1, the J gene TRBJ1-1; no reliable D call. This CDR3 is built from 13 residues. Germline V gene data show CDR1 as SGHRS and CDR2 as YFSETQ. Trimming removed 3 bases at V and 3 bases at J, with 9 bases between. The CDR3 DNA reads as TGCGCCAGCAGCTCGGGGTACGACACTGAAGCTTTCTTT. Translated, it gives CASSSGYDTEAFF. Full variable domain (outside the CDR3, taken from reference TRBV5-1 and TRBJ1-1): KAGVTQTPRYLIKTRGQQVTLSCSPISGHRSVSWYQQTPGQGLQFLFEYFSETQRNKGNFPGRFSGRQFSNSRSEMNVSTLELGDSALYLCASSSGYDTEAFFGQGTRLTVV.

The chain links TRBV6-1 to TRBJ2-2, with TRBD1 as a possible D gene (5 bases). Germline V gene lookup returns CDR1 MNHNS and CDR2 SASEGT. The germline V and J ends were trimmed by 2 bases and 7 bases, with 11 bases remaining between them. This CDR3 region has 14 residues. DNA for the CDR3: TGTGCCAGCAGTGAAAGGCAAAGGGGCGGGGAGCTGTTTTTT. Translation gives CASSERQRGGELFF.

The gene calls are TRBV4-1 and TRBJ1-6; the D gene is possibly TRBD1 (6 bases). The V and J ends lost 3 bases and 5 bases respectively, with 17 bases between them. Looked up from germline, CDR1 is MGHRA and CDR2 is YSYEKL. The CDR3 has 17 residues. This CDR3 is CASSHHPGTRDNSPLHF. The CDR3 bases are TGCGCCAGCAGCCACCATCCCGGGACAAGAGATAATTCACCCCTCCACTTT.

The chain employs TRBV6-1 and TRBJ1-4; no clear D. V lost 4 bases and J lost 7, with 22 bases in between. CDR3 length: 17 residues. Germline V gives CDR1 MNHNS, CDR2 SASEGT. DNA for the CDR3: TGTGCCAGCAGTGTGTCCGGGATCAAGGGATGGGGTGAAAAACTGTTTTTT. This gives the protein CASSVSGIKGWGEKLFF.

The chain carries TRBV6-1 and TRBJ1-6, with D maybe TRBD1 (5 bases). V was clipped by 4 bases and J by 9 bases, with 16 bases between them. The CDR3 is made up of 15 amino acids. The germline CDR1 and CDR2 sequences are MNHNS and SASEGT. CDR3 amino acids: CASSAGGWSGSPLHF. Here the CDR3 DNA reads TGTGCCAGCAGTGCCGGGGGGTGGTCAGGTTCACCCCTCCACTTT.

The CDR3 region is CATSRVRVNTEAFF. In nucleotides, the CDR3 is TGTGCCACCAGCAGAGTTAGGGTGAACACTGAAGCTTTCTTT. V gene TRBV15 combines with J gene TRBJ1-1; no firm D call. V was shortened by 1 base and J by 0 bases, with 6 bases between the two germline ends. The CDR3 contains 14 residues. Germline assignment: CDR1 LNHNV and CDR2 YYDKDF (reference sequence).

The genes are TRBV5-4 and TRBJ2-2, with 11 bases fitting TRBD2. V shed 4 bases and J 7 bases; nucleotides not matched to a gene: 12. The CDR3 runs to 17 residues. The germline V gene has CDR1 SGHNT and CDR2 YYREEE (reference sequence). The CDR3 protein is CASSPFIGTSGFGELFF. CDR3 sequence (DNA): TGTGCCAGCAGCCCTTTTATCGGGACTAGCGGTTTCGGGGAGCTGTTTTTT. Using reference TRBV5-4 and TRBJ2-2 for the parts outside the CDR3, the full variable domain is ETGVTQSPTHLIKTRGQQVTLRCSSQSGHNTVSWYQQALGQGPQFIFQYYREEENGRGNFPPRFSGLQFPNYSSELNVNALELDDSALYLCASSPFIGTSGFGELFFGEGSRLTVL.

The chain is built from TRBV6-5 and TRBJ2-3; D is uncertain. Germline V gene sequence: CDR1 MNHEY, CDR2 SVGAGI. V was trimmed by 6 bases and J by 0 bases, leaving 13 bases between them. The CDR3 extends over 15 amino acids. CDR3 in amino acids: CASRRSPYSTDTQYF. The CDR3 nucleotides are TGTGCCAGCAGACGAAGTCCCTATAGCACAGATACGCAGTATTTT.

The V call is TRBV4-1, the J call TRBJ1-6; D perhaps matches TRBD1 (5 bases). Germline CDR1 reads MGHRA; CDR2 reads YSYEKL. V was trimmed by 1 base and J by 8 bases, leaving 18 bases between them. There are 17 residues in the CDR3. CDR3: CASSQVIGRGRYSPLHF. Here the CDR3 DNA reads TGCGCCAGCAGCCAAGTGATTGGAAGGGGCAGGTATTCACCCCTCCACTTT.

The chain recombines TRBV6-1 with TRBJ1-2; a possible D gene is TRBD1 (6 bases). The V end was cut by 9 bases, the J end by 8 bases, with 16 bases between. The CDR3 is made up of 12 amino acids. Germline CDR1 is MNHNS and CDR2 is SASEGT. CDR3 region: CARGAPRGGYTF. For the CDR3, the DNA is TGTGCCAGAGGGGCACCGAGGGGGGGCTACACCTTC.

The chain links TRBV19 to TRBJ2-6; no clear D gene. Germline values: CDR1 LNHDA, CDR2 SQIVND (reference sequence). This CDR3 comprises 15 residues. Trimming cost V 9 bases and J 1 base, with 13 bases left between them. The DNA for the CDR3 is TGTGCCAGCCGTACGTCAGGATCTGGGGCCAACGTCCTGACTTTC. Translated, it gives CASRTSGSGANVLTF.

The sample holds a few counts of this clone. V and J are TRBV5-1 and TRBJ1-6; maybe TRBD1 (5 bases). The CDR3 is 13 residues long. V lost 2 bases, J lost 11 bases, and 11 bases lay in between. The germline gives CDR1 SGHRS, CDR2 YFSETQ. This CDR3 reads CASSLDSGPPLHF. The CDR3 coding sequence is TGCGCCAGCAGCTTAGACTCGGGGCCACCCCTCCACTTT.

The rearrangement joins TRBV7-8 to TRBJ1-1; D not resolved. Trimming removed 5 bases at V and 2 bases at J, with 15 bases between. CDR1 is SGHVS, CDR2 FQNEAQ, per germline. The CDR3 loop spans 15 amino acids. For the CDR3, the DNA is TGTGCCAGCAGCGTCCCCTGGGGTGCAAACACTGAAGCTTTCTTT. It codes for CASSVPWGANTEAFF.

The genes are TRBV10-3 and TRBJ2-5, with 9 positions matching TRBD2. V shed 8 bases and J 5 bases; nucleotides not matched to a gene: 6. The V gene's germline CDR1 is ENHRY and CDR2 SYGVKD. The CDR3 loop spans 13 amino acids. The CDR3 DNA follows: TGTGCCATCTGGCGGGGGGGCCGGGAGACCCAGTACTTC. Encoded protein: CAIWRGGRETQYF.

The chain uses TRBV27 and TRBJ1-2; TRBD1 might be the D (6 bases). Germline CDR1 MNHEY, CDR2 SMNVEV (reference sequence). V dropped 4 bases and J dropped 4 bases, with 19 bases sitting between them. The CDR3 consists of 16 residues. The CDR3 coding sequence is TGTGCCAGCAGTTCACGAGGGGGGCCGAACGTCTATGGCTACACCTTC. Protein product: CASSSRGGPNVYGYTF.

V usage is TRBV2 and J usage is TRBJ1-1; D remains unclear. Germline V gives CDR1 SNHLY, CDR2 FYNNEI. CDR3 length: 11 residues. V was shortened by 4 bases and J by 1 base, with 1 base between the two germline ends. The CDR3 nucleotides read TGTGCCAGCAGTGCGAACACTGAAGCTTTCTTT. Translated: CASSANTEAFF.

The CDR3 reads CASSFTARNFGYEQYF. The CDR3 DNA follows: TGCGCCAGCAGCTTTACGGCCCGAAATTTTGGTTACGAGCAGTACTTC. V usage is TRBV4-1 and J usage is TRBJ2-7; the D is unclear. There are 16 residues in the CDR3. V dropped 5 bases and J dropped 4 bases, with 21 bases sitting between them. The germline CDR1 and CDR2 sequences are MGHRA and YSYEKL.

Only a few counts were recorded for this clone. V gene TRBV5-6 combines with J gene TRBJ1-6, with 7 bases that match TRBD1. Germline CDR1 is SGHDT and CDR2 is YYEEEE. CDR3 length equals 15 residues. J lost 6 bases, V lost 4 bases, and 7 bases had no gene match. This CDR3 is CASSKKTGVNSPLHF. CDR3 in DNA: TGTGCCAGCAGCAAAAAAACAGGGGTTAATTCACCCCTCCACTTT.

This chain connects TRBV2 to TRBJ1-2; a possible D gene is TRBD1 (6 bases). CDR3 size: 13 residues. Germline CDR1 reads SNHLY; CDR2 reads FYNNEI. Trimming pared 3 bases from V and 8 bases from J, leaving 13 bases between. CDR3 coding DNA: TGTGCCAGCAGTGAGAACAGGGAAGCGGGCTACACCTTC. This gives the protein CASSENREAGYTF. The whole variable domain, remainder taken from reference TRBV2 and TRBJ1-2, is EPEVTQTPSHQVTQMGQEVILRCVPISNHLYFYWYRQILGQKVEFLVSFYNNEISEKSEIFDDQFSVERPDGSNFTLKIRSTKLEDSAMYFCASSENREAGYTFGSGTRLTVV.

The rearrangement uses TRBV10-1 and TRBJ1-2; D remains ambiguous. Germline lookup yields CDR1 WNHNN and CDR2 SYGVQD (reference sequence). The CDR3 sequence is 13 residues long. V was trimmed by 6 bases and J by 8 bases, leaving 16 bases between them. The CDR3 DNA sequence: TGCGCCAGCAGGCTGGCTGAGTCAGGAGGCTACACCTTC. Translated: CASRLAESGGYTF.

The V and J genes are TRBV29-1 and TRBJ1-1; 7 bases are shared with TRBD1. CDR1 and CDR2 (germline): SQVTM, ANQGSEA. CDR3 length: 16 residues. V shed 4 bases and J 5 bases; nucleotides not matched to a gene: 16. The CDR3 loop is CSVARTGTRGLTEAFF. The CDR3 coding sequence is TGCAGCGTTGCGCGGACAGGTACCAGGGGGTTAACTGAAGCTTTCTTT.